This TCR beta chain was captured in a study of PD-L1 blockade in urothelial cancer. Background on the study: Male patients with bladder-origin urothelial cancer numbered about 85% of the roughly 29. The patients had undergone anywhere from 0 to 3 prior chemotherapy regimens.

The time point denotes: peripheral blood 6 weeks after treatment start. V was pared by 3 bases and J by 14 bases, with 6 bases of the junction left unmatched. The CDR3 runs to 12 residues. CDR1 and CDR2 from the germline V gene are SGHVS and FQNEAQ. Sequencing was performed with immunoSEQ multiplex PCR; in TCRdb, only in-frame clones are kept and a portion is missing. The sample shows over 100,000 clones, approximately 90% of them seen only once. The TCR was taken from a man in his fifties or sixties with urothelial cancer. Sequencing used PBMCs, obtained around atezolizumab (anti-PD-L1) treatment. The genes are TRBV7-8 and TRBJ2-5; the match to TRBD2 covers 10 bases. CDR3 coding DNA: TGTGCCAGCAGCTTGGTACTAGCGGGGCCCTACTTC. Amino acid sequence: CASSLVLAGPYF.